This entry describes one T cell receptor beta chain. The junction and the germline gene differ at one end; a read error may be behind it. This entry is derived from a study of CD4 and CD8 cells across lung adenocarcinoma regions. Localized lung adenocarcinoma, a non-small cell lung cancer, affected the donors. From the PCR reads, TCRdb called clonotypes with MiXCR, one entry per CDR3 protein. This sample has 21,000 or so distinct CDR3 sequences, with around 51% found just once. In germline, CDR1 is MNHNS, CDR2 SASEGT. The CDR3 is 13 residues long. The genes are TRBV6-1 and TRBJ2-5; TRBD1 is a possible D gene (6 bases). This clonotype originated in a female donor with lung adenocarcinoma. The CD4 and CD8 labels of this study may be unreliable. The sequencing input was CD8+ T cells from the center of a lung tumor. The CDR3 here is CASGGRDQETQYF. In DNA form, the CDR3 reads TGTGCCAGCGGGGGCCGTGACCAAGAGACGCAGTACTTC.